The next 18 T cell receptor beta chains were all read from a single sample in a study of shared clonotypes between healthy human individuals (dated by TCRdb to about 2020). The library was produced with the immunoSEQ multiplex PCR assay. The immuneACCESS repertoire file appears here via TCRdb, limited to in-frame rearrangements. These files lack a portion of the clones; in checked studies, under half of the deficit traces to unresolved V genes, and the cause of the others is not known. The sample profile shows a few million clones; 85% to 95% of them were found once. Of the sample, 0.37% is held by the ten largest clones. Sequenced material: naive CD4+ T cells from PBMCs. The sample's cell subset or site label, decoded: CD45RA+ positively selected. These receptors all stem from a young man in good health. Some clones in this sample may be carry-over from other donors' samples.

Concerning this clone itself: The same CDR3 is also encoded by other DNA sequences in this sample. The V call is TRBV28, the J call TRBJ1-1; tentatively, D is TRBD1 (6 bases). This CDR3 spans 13 amino acids. Germline-derived CDR1 and CDR2 are MDHEN and SYDVKM. V lost 6 bases and J 1 base, leaving 9 bases between the germline ends. The CDR3, as DNA: TGTGCCAGCAGACAACAGGGGAACACTGAAGCTTTCTTT. As protein: CASRQQGNTEAFF.

The chain has TRBV2 and TRBJ2-3; D unclear. CDR3 length equals 13 residues. Per germline, CDR1 SNHLY and CDR2 FYNNEI. V shed 7 bases and J shed 1 base, with 9 bases lying between them. The CDR3 DNA reads TGTGCCAGCATTATAGGCGGCACAGATACGCAGTATTTT. It is translated as CASIIGGTDTQYF.

The chain uses TRBV30 and TRBJ1-5; TRBD1 agrees at 7 bases. CDR1 GTSNPN and CDR2 SVGIG come from the germline V gene (reference sequence). This CDR3 is built from 13 residues. This CDR3 is CASSTGINQPQHF. The CDR3 DNA reads TGTGCTTCATCGACAGGGATCAATCAGCCCCAGCATTTT.

V usage is TRBV7-2 and J usage is TRBJ2-2; perhaps TRBD2 as D (5 bases). The CDR3 is made up of 15 amino acids. Trimming removed 5 bases at V and 4 bases at J, with 14 bases between. From germline, CDR1 is SGHTA and CDR2 FQGNSA. The CDR3 nucleotides read TGTGCCAGCAGCCCCCCGAGGAGGAGCACCGGGGAGCTGTTTTTT. It is translated as CASSPPRRSTGELFF.

This chain connects TRBV5-6 to TRBJ1-2; maybe TRBD1 (6 bases). Trimming stripped 3 bases from V and 6 bases from J, with 12 bases between. This CDR3 has 13 residues. Germline assignment: CDR1 SGHDT and CDR2 YYEEEE. CDR3 in amino acids: CASSWDNNHGYTF. In nucleotides, the CDR3 is TGTGCCAGCAGCTGGGACAACAATCATGGCTACACCTTC.

The chain combines TRBV28 with TRBJ2-7; TRBD1 aligns across 8 bases. This CDR3 has 12 residues. J gave up 6 bases and V 11 bases, and 9 bases lay outside the gene matches. The germline CDR1 and CDR2 sequences are MDHEN and SYDVKM. The CDR3 region has the DNA TGTGCCTGGGGCAGGGGGCCTAGCGAGCAGTACTTC. Its protein is CAWGRGPSEQYF.

This clone came up once. The chain couples TRBV13 to TRBJ2-1; 7 bases are a match to TRBD1. Trimming cost V 7 bases and J 7 bases; bases outside gene matches: 25. The CDR3 sequence is 19 residues long. Germline loops: CDR1 PRHDT, CDR2 FYEKMQ (reference sequence). Here the CDR3 DNA reads TGTGCCAGCACTCCCGGGACAGCTCGCTGGACTCGCACTTGGAATGAGCAGTTCTTC. Its translation: CASTPGTARWTRTWNEQFF.

This chain joins TRBV29-1 and TRBJ1-5; D not resolved. Germline-derived CDR1 and CDR2 are SQVTM and ANQGSEA. Trimming stripped 6 bases from V and 0 bases from J, with 6 bases between. This CDR3 is built from 12 residues. In nucleotides, the CDR3 is TGCAGCGTCCAATATAGCAATCAGCCCCAGCATTTT. Amino acid sequence: CSVQYSNQPQHF.

V and J are TRBV28 and TRBJ2-1; maybe TRBD2 (6 bases). Germline V CDR1 and CDR2: MDHEN, SYDVKM. The V end lost 5 bases, the J end lost 8 bases, and 16 bases lay between the germline ends. CDR3 length: 14 residues. The CDR3 DNA sequence: TGTGCCAGCAGTCCCATCGGCGGGGTTGATGAGCAGTTCTTC. Encoded protein: CASSPIGGVDEQFF.

This chain uses TRBV29-1 with TRBJ2-3; 9 nucleotides agree with TRBD1. This CDR3 is 14 amino acids long. Losses at the gene ends were 5 bases for V and 1 base for J; bases not matched to a gene: 4. Per germline, CDR1 SQVTM and CDR2 ANQGSEA. The CDR3 nucleotides read TGCAGCGTTAGGGGACAGGGCGGCACAGATACGCAGTATTTT. It specifies CSVRGQGGTDTQYF.

V usage is TRBV5-1 and J usage is TRBJ1-3; D is uncertain. Trimming removed 0 bases from V and 0 bases from J, with 10 bases in between. The CDR3 totals 16 residues. Germline V lookup: CDR1 SGHRS, CDR2 YFSETQ. CDR3 in amino acids: CASSLEAKSSGNTIYF. The CDR3 DNA sequence: TGCGCCAGCAGCTTGGAGGCAAAGAGCTCTGGAAACACCATATATTTT.

The rearrangement joins TRBV6-5 to TRBJ1-5; a weak D match, TRBD1 (5 bases). CDR3 size: 13 residues. Germline assignment: CDR1 MNHEY and CDR2 SVGAGI. V lost 6 bases and J 4 bases, leaving 10 bases between the germline ends. CDR3 region: CASRSGPNQPQHF. The CDR3 DNA sequence: TGTGCCAGCAGATCGGGACCAAATCAGCCCCAGCATTTT.

The genes are TRBV5-1 and TRBJ2-2; TRBD2 is a possible D gene (5 bases). V lost 4 bases to trimming and J lost 1 base, with 14 bases between them. Germline assignment: CDR1 SGHRS and CDR2 YFSETQ. The CDR3 totals 16 residues. CDR3: CASSLTRSGNTGELFF. The CDR3, as DNA: TGCGCCAGCAGCCTAACTAGATCGGGGAACACCGGGGAGCTGTTTTTT.

The chain carries TRBV5-4 and TRBJ1-4; unclear D gene. Germline V CDR1 and CDR2: SGHNT, YYREEE (reference sequence). This CDR3 region has 15 residues. V lost 4 bases, J lost 7 bases, and 17 bases lay in between. Written as DNA, the CDR3 is TGTGCCAGCAGCCAGCGACGAGATGGCCCTGAAAAACTGTTTTTT. This gives the protein CASSQRRDGPEKLFF.

This clone has just one count. The germline gene is not matched at one end of the junction; a read error may be the cause. The CDR3 protein is CASSILEGGNPPQHF. Written as DNA, the CDR3 is TGTGCCAGTAGTATTCTTGAGGGAGGTAATCCGCCCCAGCATTTT. The rearrangement links TRBV19 to TRBJ1-5; D gene unclear. The CDR3 sequence is 15 residues long. Germline V lookup: CDR1 LNHDA, CDR2 SQIVND (reference sequence).

This clone appeared once. The chain employs TRBV5-8 and TRBJ1-5; D unclear. The length of the CDR3 is 15 residues. CDR1 and CDR2 from the germline V gene are SGHTS and YDEGEE. V lost 1 base and J 9 bases, leaving 17 bases between the germline ends. CDR3 loop: CASSLRQKTGRPQHF. The CDR3 region has the DNA TGTGCCAGCAGCTTGCGGCAAAAGACCGGTCGGCCCCAGCATTTT.

The chain uses TRBV11-3 and TRBJ2-3; 11 bases are shared with TRBD2. Germline V lookup: CDR1 SGHNT, CDR2 YENEEA. After removal of 5 bases from V and 6 bases from J, the junction contained 4 bases not matched to a gene. The CDR3 consists of 14 residues. DNA of the CDR3: TGTGCCAGCAGCGCGGGACTAGCGGACGATACGCAGTATTTT. Translated, it gives CASSAGLADDTQYF.

The genes are TRBV15 and TRBJ2-2, with a possible D match to TRBD1 (5 bases). V lost 1 base and J 6 bases, leaving 12 bases between the germline ends. This CDR3 contains 15 residues. In germline, CDR1 is LNHNV, CDR2 YYDKDF (reference sequence). The CDR3 region has the DNA TGTGCCACCAGCAGAGGGGCCTTAGGGGCCGGGGAGCTGTTTTTT. It codes for CATSRGALGAGELFF.